Given below is one TCR beta chain in context. The antigen is unknown. CDR3 length: 16 amino acids. The junction had 5 bases not matched to a gene; V was cut back by 3 bases and J by 3 bases. Germline V gene sequence: CDR1 LNHNV, CDR2 YYDKDF (reference sequence). The data stem from a study of identical twins. Overall study findings and caveats: Out-of-frame TCR alpha sharing in monozygotic twins exceeded recombination model predictions. Fewer insertions characterized abundant cord blood beta clonotypes, whereas memory repertoires showed none. For zero-insertion analyses, partial confounding could come from invariant MAIT and iNKT cells.

Healthy Caucasians made up all donors. TCRdb re-derived calls from the 5' RACE reads in MiXCR, one entry per CDR3 protein. The profile shows 400,000 to 500,000 distinct CDR3 sequences, roughly 18% of them singletons. This sequence was found in a man in his fifties in good health. Sequencing was carried out using naive T cells sorted from blood. The chain joins TRBV15 to TRBJ2-3, with 11 bases that match TRBD2. The CDR3 protein is CATSRGGLAVTDTQYF. In nucleotides, the CDR3 is TGTGCCACCAGCAGGGGGGGACTAGCGGTAACAGATACGCAGTATTTT.